This TCR beta chain came from a study of monozygotic twins with inflammatory bowel disease. Reanalyzing the 5' RACE reads, TCRdb keeps one entry per CDR3 protein, without DNA. In all, the sample yields approximately 150,000 distinct CDR3 sequences. The CDR3 length is 14 residues. The sample comprised blood. The chain couples TRBV12-3 or TRBV12-4 to TRBJ1-4; TCRdb's D call, TRBD1, is unchecked because there is no DNA. The TCR originated in a human donor with ulcerative colitis or Crohn's disease, or a healthy co-twin of an affected twin (not recorded which). The CDR3 loop reads CASSPGQGNEKLFF.